The source of this T cell receptor beta chain is a study of blood T cell repertoires in COVID-19. The overall study: In each case, the material was cDNA or gDNA derived from T cells, B-cell-depleted T cells, or PBMCs.

TCRdb's table, derived via immunoSEQ multiplex PCR, lists solely in-frame clones and lacks some. Among 250,000 to 350,000 clones listed, 75% to 90% were seen once. This CDR3 is 16 amino acids long. V lost 4 bases and J lost 0; bases outside the gene matches: 7. The germline V gene has CDR1 LNHDA and CDR2 SQIVND (reference sequence). This clone was seen just once. The V and J genes are TRBV19 and TRBJ2-5; 8 bases fit TRBD1. Specimen: peripheral blood. The origin of this receptor is a woman in her fifties or sixties who had recovered from COVID-19. In DNA, the CDR3 is TGTGCCAGTAGTAGACCGGGACAGGTTTACCAAGAGACCCAGTACTTC. Protein: CASSRPGQVYQETQYF. Using reference TRBV19 and TRBJ2-5 for the parts outside the CDR3, the full variable domain is DGGITQSPKYLFRKEGQNVTLSCEQNLNHDAMYWYRQDPGQGLRLIYYSQIVNDFQKGDIAEGYSVSREKKESFPLTVTSAQKNPTAFYLCASSRPGQVYQETQYFGPGTRLLVL.